Sequencing of this T cell receptor (beta chain) was carried out in a study of a mutant IDH1 vaccine in newly diagnosed glioma. Turning to the study itself: The start of vaccination came 4-6 weeks after radiotherapy alone, or with temozolomide cycles. Pretreatment consisted of radiotherapy, temozolomide, or both, with most receiving both.

Time point noted: week 35, safety follow-up. Every single dose of the vaccine, 300 ug of mutant IDH1 20-mer peptide, came with topical imiquimod. Points on this clone: Its antigen is currently unknown.

This table comes from immunoSEQ multiplex PCR, and its TCRdb copy is limited to in-frame clones, with some not included. The data show roughly 52,000 clones, approximately 80% seen once. Germline-derived CDR1 and CDR2 are LNHDA and SQIVND (reference sequence). Trimming stripped 2 bases from V and 7 bases from J, with 18 bases between. This CDR3 region has 15 residues. Material: PBMCs, obtained from a glioma patient whose treatment included an IDH1 peptide vaccine. This TCR was sampled from a woman aged 18-30 years with glioma. J is TRBJ2-7 and V is TRBV19; D is unclear. The CDR3 protein is CASSIKAEILGEQYF. CDR3 nucleotides: TGTGCCAGTAGTATAAAGGCAGAGATCCTAGGGGAGCAGTACTTC.